This TCR beta chain derives from a study of siplizumab effects on memory and regulatory T cells. The CDR3 has 15 residues. Trimming removed 0 bases at V and 1 base at J, with 7 bases between. Looked up from germline, CDR1 is MNHNS and CDR2 is SASEGT. Data came from immunoSEQ multiplex PCR; TCRdb stores just in-frame clones and leaves some out. This table has over 85,000 clones, approximately 95% appearing once. General study findings and limits: Siplizumab significantly brought down the alloreactive sequences that trace back to unstimulated CD4+ memory cells. There appeared to be greater diversity in naive T cells than in memory cells, and naive T cells seemed major contributors to the alloresponse. Few alloreactive clones mapped to unstimulated subsets. About 80-97% of proliferating CD4+ or CD8+ clones had no assignable naive or memory phenotype.

Comment on this clone: Its target is unknown. This same CDR3 is encoded by further DNA sequences in the sample.

The chain joins TRBV6-1 to TRBJ1-5; a possible D gene is TRBD1 (5 bases). Sequencing was done on a sample of non-Treg CD4+ T cells sorted from blood. The receptor was isolated from a human donor in good health. CDR3 coding DNA: TGTGCCAGCAGTGAAGCAAGGGGAAGCAATCAGCCCCAGCATTTT. Encoded protein: CASSEARGSNQPQHF.